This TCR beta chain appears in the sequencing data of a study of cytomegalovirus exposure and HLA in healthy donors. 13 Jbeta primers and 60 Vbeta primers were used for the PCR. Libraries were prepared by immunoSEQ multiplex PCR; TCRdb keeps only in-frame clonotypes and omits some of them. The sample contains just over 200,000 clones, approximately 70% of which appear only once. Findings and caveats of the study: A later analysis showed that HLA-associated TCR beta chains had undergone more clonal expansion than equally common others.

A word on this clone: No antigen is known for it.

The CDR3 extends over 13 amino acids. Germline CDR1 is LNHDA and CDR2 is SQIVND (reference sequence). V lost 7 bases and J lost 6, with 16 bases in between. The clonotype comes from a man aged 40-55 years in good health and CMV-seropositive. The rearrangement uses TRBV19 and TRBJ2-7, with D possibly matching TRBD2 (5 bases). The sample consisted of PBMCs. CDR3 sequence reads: CASTSTGSGEQYF. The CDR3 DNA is TGTGCCAGTACCTCTACGGGGTCGGGCGAGCAGTACTTC.